Listed here are 11 T cell receptor beta chains from one sample, sequenced in a study of tumor-infiltrating lymphocytes in primary liver carcinoma. Starting material of 400 to 600 ng total RNA yielded TCR beta cDNA via a constant-region primer. Modified slightly, ARM-PCR produced TCR beta libraries over three nested multiplex PCR rounds. Use of TRBV1-TRBV30 forward primers with a C-beta reverse primer characterized the first two PCR rounds, which lasted approximately 11 cycles each. TCRdb re-called the multiplex PCR reads with MiXCR, one entry per CDR3 protein. The data show fewer than 350,000 distinct CDR3 sequences, with around 60% seen just once and 5.5% to 8% held by the top ten. Alongside blood RNA obtained from unsorted whole blood, germline DNA was also extracted. The sample comprised peripheral blood. The receptors were sampled from a man aged 35 to 55 with primary liver carcinoma and hepatitis B virus infection.

Notes on this clonotype: The CDR3 carries no conserved terminal phenylalanine or tryptophan, so it likely arises from a read error. V and J are TRBV11-2 and TRBJ1-6, with a weak D call TRBD1 (6 bases). Germline assignment: CDR1 SGHAT and CDR2 FQNNGV. This CDR3 has 16 residues. DNA of the CDR3: TGTGCCAGCAACTTATCCCCTGGGGGCCATAATTCACCCCTCCACCTT. Protein product: CASNLSPGGHNSPLHL.

A note on this clonotype: Being one base from a much bigger clone, this may be a read error. Because it lacks the conserved phenylalanine or tryptophan at the end, this CDR3 is likely a read error. The chain is built from TRBV6-2 or TRBV6-3 and TRBJ2-7; a weak D match, TRBD1 (6 bases). In germline, CDR1 is MNHEY, CDR2 SVGEGT. V shed 6 bases and J shed 4 bases, with 13 bases lying between them. CDR3 length: 13 residues. The CDR3 loop reads CASSTTGWYEQYL. For the CDR3, the DNA is TGTGCCAGCAGCACTACAGGGTGGTACGAGCAGTACCTC.

Worth noting for this clonotype: The junction and the germline gene differ at one end; a read error may be behind it. The CDR3 is CASSLSYDQYF. The CDR3 coding sequence is TGTGCCAGCAGCTTGAGCTACGATCAGTACTTC. The V and J genes are TRBV7-9 and TRBJ2-7; D gene uncertain. The CDR3 is made up of 11 amino acids. CDR1 and CDR2 (germline): SEHNR, FQNEAQ (reference sequence).

The chain carries TRBV7-3 and TRBJ2-1; a weak D match, TRBD1 (6 bases). Germline CDR1 SGHTA, CDR2 FQGTGA. Trimming stripped 6 bases from V and 8 bases from J, with 17 bases between. This CDR3 is built from 14 residues. CDR3 sequence: CASSLAQGSDEQFF. The CDR3 coding sequence is TGTGCCAGCAGTTTGGCCCAGGGGTCCGATGAGCAGTTCTTC.

This clonotype was seen many times. V usage is TRBV4-1 and J usage is TRBJ1-5; tentative D call: TRBD1 (5 bases). This CDR3 has 14 amino acids. V gave up 5 bases and J gave up 4 bases, with 12 bases separating them. The germline CDR1 and CDR2 sequences are MGHRA and YSYEKL. The CDR3 region has the DNA TGCGCCAGCAGCACACGGCAGGGAAATCAGCCCCAGCATTTT. This sequence encodes CASSTRQGNQPQHF.

Remarks on this clonotype: A much more abundant neighbour one base away suggests this may be a read error. The conserved phenylalanine or tryptophan normally closing the CDR3 is absent here, so this likely arose from a read error. V usage is TRBV5-6 and J usage is TRBJ1-2; tentative D call: TRBD1 (5 bases). The CDR3 is 14 residues long. Trimming took 10 bases from V and 5 from J, leaving 21 bases between them. Germline V gene lookup returns CDR1 SGHDT and CDR2 YYEEEE. CDR3 DNA sequence: TGTGCCTTCCTCCCCGGTCGGGGCCATTATGGCTACACCCTC. Protein sequence: CAFLPGRGHYGYTL.

The chain recombines TRBV28 with TRBJ2-5, with no clear D. Germline V gives CDR1 MDHEN, CDR2 SYDVKM. The V gene lost 5 bases and the J gene lost 6 bases, with 10 bases spanning the gap. This CDR3 spans 12 amino acids. The CDR3: CASSVLGKTQYF. CDR3 nucleotides: TGTGCCAGCAGTGTCCTAGGGAAGACCCAGTACTTC.

This clonotype was counted only a few times. The chain links TRBV5-4 to TRBJ1-4, with D perhaps matching TRBD1 (5 bases). Between the trimmed V and J ends, which lost 4 bases and 7 bases, there was a span of 17 bases. The CDR3 length is 15 residues. Germline V CDR1 and CDR2: SGHNT, YYREEE (reference sequence). The CDR3 DNA follows: TGTGCCAGCAGCCCTGCCGCAGGGTTGGGTGAAAAACTGTTTTTT. The encoded protein is CASSPAAGLGEKLFF.

This clonotype appeared many times. The chain combines TRBV6-5 with TRBJ2-7; TRBD2 matches at 12 bases. The J segment lost 6 bases and the V segment lost 5 bases, leaving 8 bases of the junction unmatched. CDR3 size: 15 residues. The germline V gene has CDR1 MNHEY and CDR2 SVGAGI. CDR3 amino acids: CASSPRTSGIGEQYF. In DNA form, the CDR3 reads TGTGCCAGCAGTCCTCGGACTAGCGGGATCGGCGAGCAGTACTTC.

Turning to this clonotype: The junction differs from germline at one of its ends, possibly a read error. The chain employs TRBV11-2 and TRBJ1-6, with 8 bases matching TRBD1. Germline assignment: CDR1 SGHAT and CDR2 FQNNGV. The CDR3 sequence is 18 residues long. For the CDR3, the DNA is TGTACCAGCAGCCTAACAGGGGGGTATGGATCCTATAATTCACCCCTCCTCTTT. Translating gives CTSSLTGGYGSYNSPLLF.

Notes on this clonotype: An end of the junction does not agree with germline; a read error may underlie this. This chain uses TRBV11-2 with TRBJ2-3; D is ambiguous. Germline V gene sequence: CDR1 SGHAT, CDR2 FQNNGV. This CDR3 region has 15 residues. CDR3 nucleotides: TGTACCAGCAGCTTAGTTGGGTCCTATACAGATACGCAGTATTTT. Translating it yields CTSSLVGSYTDTQYF.